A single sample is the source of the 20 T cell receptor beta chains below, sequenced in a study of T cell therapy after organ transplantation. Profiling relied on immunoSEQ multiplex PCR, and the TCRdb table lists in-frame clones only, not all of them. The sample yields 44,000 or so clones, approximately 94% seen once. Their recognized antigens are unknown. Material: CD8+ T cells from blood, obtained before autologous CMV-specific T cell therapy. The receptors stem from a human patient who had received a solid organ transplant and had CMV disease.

CDR3 sequence reads: CATSRVGLGPGEEYEQYF. In DNA, the CDR3 is TGTGCCACCAGCAGAGTGGGCCTCGGGCCAGGGGAAGAATACGAGCAGTACTTC. This sequence joins TRBV15 and TRBJ2-7; D perhaps matches TRBD1 (6 bases). Germline V gives CDR1 LNHNV, CDR2 YYDKDF (reference sequence). V was cut by 1 base and J by 4 bases, with 23 bases left in between. The CDR3 totals 18 residues.

The chain's CDR3 is CASSLSLGASDTQYF. In DNA, the CDR3 is TGTGCCAGCAGCTTATCGCTCGGGGCATCAGATACGCAGTATTTT. V gene TRBV7-7 combines with J gene TRBJ2-3; D possibly uses TRBD1 or TRBD2 (5 bases each). The CDR3 has 15 amino acids. The V and J ends lost 2 bases and 4 bases respectively, with 13 bases between them. The germline V gene has CDR1 SSHAT and CDR2 FNYEAQ (reference sequence).

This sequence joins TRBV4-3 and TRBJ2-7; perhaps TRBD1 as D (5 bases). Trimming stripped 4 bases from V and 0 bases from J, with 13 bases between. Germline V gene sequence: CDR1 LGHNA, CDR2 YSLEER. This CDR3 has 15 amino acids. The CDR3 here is CASSPDSSSSYEQYF. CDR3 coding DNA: TGCGCCAGCAGCCCAGACAGTTCCAGCTCCTACGAGCAGTACTTC.

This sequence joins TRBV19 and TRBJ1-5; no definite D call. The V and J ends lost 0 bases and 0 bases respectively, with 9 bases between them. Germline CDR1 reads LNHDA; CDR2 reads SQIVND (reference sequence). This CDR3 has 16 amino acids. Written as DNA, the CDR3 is TGTGCCAGTAGTATAGAGGAAGCTAATAGCAATCAGCCCCAGCATTTT. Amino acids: CASSIEEANSNQPQHF.

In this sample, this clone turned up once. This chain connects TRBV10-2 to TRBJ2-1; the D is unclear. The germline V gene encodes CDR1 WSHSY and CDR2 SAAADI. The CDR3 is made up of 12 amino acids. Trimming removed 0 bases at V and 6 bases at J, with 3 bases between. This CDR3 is CASSESVNEQFF. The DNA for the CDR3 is TGCGCCAGCAGTGAGTCGGTCAATGAGCAGTTCTTC.

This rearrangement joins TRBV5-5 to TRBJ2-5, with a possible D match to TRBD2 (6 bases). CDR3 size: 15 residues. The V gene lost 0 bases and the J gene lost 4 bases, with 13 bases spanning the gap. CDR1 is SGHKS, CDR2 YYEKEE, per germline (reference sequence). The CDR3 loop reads CASSLGTVGGETQYF. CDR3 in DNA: TGTGCCAGCAGCTTGGGTACAGTGGGAGGAGAGACCCAGTACTTC.

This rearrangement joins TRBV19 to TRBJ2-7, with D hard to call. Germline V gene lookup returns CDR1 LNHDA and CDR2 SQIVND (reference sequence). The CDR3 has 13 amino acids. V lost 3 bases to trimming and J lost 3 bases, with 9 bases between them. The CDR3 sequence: CASSIIRDYEQYF. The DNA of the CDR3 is TGTGCCAGTAGTATTATCCGAGACTACGAGCAGTACTTC.

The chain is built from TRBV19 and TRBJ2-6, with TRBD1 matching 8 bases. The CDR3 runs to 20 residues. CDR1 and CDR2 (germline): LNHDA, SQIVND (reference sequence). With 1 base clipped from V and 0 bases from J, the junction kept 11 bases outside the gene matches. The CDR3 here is CASSIVFLGQALSGANVLTF. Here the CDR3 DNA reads TGTGCCAGTAGTATAGTCTTTTTGGGACAGGCACTCTCTGGGGCCAACGTCCTGACTTTC.

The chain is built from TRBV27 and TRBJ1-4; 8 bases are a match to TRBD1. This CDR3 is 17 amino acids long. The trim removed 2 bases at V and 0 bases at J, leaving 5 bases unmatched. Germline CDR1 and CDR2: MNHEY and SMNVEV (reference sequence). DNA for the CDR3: TGTGCCAGCAGTTTAACGCGACAGGGGCCAACTAATGAAAAACTGTTTTTT. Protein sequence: CASSLTRQGPTNEKLFF.

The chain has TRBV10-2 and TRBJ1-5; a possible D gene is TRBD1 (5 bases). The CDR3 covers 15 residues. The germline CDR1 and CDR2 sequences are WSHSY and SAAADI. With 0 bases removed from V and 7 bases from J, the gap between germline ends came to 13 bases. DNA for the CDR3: TGCGCCAGCAGTGAGTCGTTTCGGGGGAAGCAGCCCCAGCATTTT. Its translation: CASSESFRGKQPQHF.

This CDR3 is CASSQGGQERGEQYF. CDR3 sequence (DNA): TGCGCCAGCAGCCAAGGAGGCCAAGAGAGGGGCGAGCAGTACTTC. V gene TRBV4-1 combines with J gene TRBJ2-7; D is tentatively TRBD1 or TRBD2 (5 bases each). CDR1 and CDR2 from the germline V gene are MGHRA and YSYEKL. V lost 1 base and J 6 bases, leaving 16 bases between the germline ends. CDR3 length: 15 residues.

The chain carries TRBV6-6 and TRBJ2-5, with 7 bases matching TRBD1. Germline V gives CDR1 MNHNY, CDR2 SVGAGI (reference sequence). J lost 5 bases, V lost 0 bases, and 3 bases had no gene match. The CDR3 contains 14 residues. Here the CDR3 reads CASSYSGGVETQYF. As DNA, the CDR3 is TGTGCCAGCAGTTACTCAGGGGGCGTTGAGACCCAGTACTTC.

The CDR3 coding sequence is TGTGCCAGCAGCACGGGACAGGCTGACTCTGGAAACACCATATATTTT. It codes for CASSTGQADSGNTIYF. The chain employs TRBV6-4 and TRBJ1-3, with 8 bases lining up with TRBD1. V was clipped by 6 bases and J by 0 bases; unmatched bases: 7. The CDR3 runs 16 residues. CDR1 and CDR2 from the germline V gene are MRHNA and SNTAGT.

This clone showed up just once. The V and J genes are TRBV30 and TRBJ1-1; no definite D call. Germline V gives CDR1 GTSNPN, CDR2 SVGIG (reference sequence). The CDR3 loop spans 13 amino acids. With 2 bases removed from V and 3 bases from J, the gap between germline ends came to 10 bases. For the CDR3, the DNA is TGTGCCTGGAGTTTAGGACGGGACACTGAAGCTTTCTTT. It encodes CAWSLGRDTEAFF.

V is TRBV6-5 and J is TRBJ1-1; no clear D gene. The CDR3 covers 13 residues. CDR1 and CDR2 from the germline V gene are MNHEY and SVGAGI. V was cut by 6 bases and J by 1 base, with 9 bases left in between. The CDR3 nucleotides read TGTGCCAGCAGCCCAGCTGGGAACACTGAAGCTTTCTTT. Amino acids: CASSPAGNTEAFF.

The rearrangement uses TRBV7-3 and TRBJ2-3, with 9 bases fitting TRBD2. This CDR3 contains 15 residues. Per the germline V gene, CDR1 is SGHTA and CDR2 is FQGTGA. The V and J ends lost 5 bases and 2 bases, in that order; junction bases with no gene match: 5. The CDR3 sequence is CASSPTSGNTDTQYF. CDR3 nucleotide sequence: TGTGCCAGCAGCCCGACTAGCGGCAACACAGATACGCAGTATTTT.

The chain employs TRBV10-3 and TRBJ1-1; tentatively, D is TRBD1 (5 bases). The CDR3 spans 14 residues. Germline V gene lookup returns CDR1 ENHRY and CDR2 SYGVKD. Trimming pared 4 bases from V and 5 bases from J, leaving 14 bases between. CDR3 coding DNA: TGTGCCATCAGTGCGGACACCTCGTGGACTGAAGCTTTCTTT. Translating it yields CAISADTSWTEAFF.

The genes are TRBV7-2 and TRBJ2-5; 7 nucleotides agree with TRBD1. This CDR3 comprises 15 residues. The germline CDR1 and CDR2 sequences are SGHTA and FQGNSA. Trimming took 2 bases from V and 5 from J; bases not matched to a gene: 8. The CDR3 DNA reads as TGTGCCAGCAGCTTATGGGGACAGATGATGGAGACCCAGTACTTC. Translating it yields CASSLWGQMMETQYF.

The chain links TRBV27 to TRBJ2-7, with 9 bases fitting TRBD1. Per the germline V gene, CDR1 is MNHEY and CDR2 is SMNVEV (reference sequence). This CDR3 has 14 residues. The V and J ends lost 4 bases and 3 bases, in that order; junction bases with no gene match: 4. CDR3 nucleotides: TGTGCCAGCAGTTCAACAGGGGGCGTCTACGAGCAGTACTTC. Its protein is CASSSTGGVYEQYF.

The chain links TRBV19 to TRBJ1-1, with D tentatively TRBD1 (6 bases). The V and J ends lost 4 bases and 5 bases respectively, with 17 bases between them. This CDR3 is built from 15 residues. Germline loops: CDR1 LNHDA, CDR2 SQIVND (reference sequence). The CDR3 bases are TGTGCCAGTAGTACCGCAGGGGATTGGCGGACTGAAGCTTTCTTT. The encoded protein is CASSTAGDWRTEAFF.